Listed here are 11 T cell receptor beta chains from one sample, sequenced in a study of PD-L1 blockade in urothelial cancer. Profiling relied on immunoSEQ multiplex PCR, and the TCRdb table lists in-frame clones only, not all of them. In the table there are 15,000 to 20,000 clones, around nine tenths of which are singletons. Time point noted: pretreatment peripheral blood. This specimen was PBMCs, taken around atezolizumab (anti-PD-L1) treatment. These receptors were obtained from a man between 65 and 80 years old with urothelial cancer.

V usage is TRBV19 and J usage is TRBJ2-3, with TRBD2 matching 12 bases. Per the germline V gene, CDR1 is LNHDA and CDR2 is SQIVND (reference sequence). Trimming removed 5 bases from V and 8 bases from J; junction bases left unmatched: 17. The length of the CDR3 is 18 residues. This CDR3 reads CASSPSTLAGGSMATQYF. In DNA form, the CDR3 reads TGTGCCAGTAGTCCTTCTACTCTAGCGGGGGGGAGCATGGCTACGCAGTATTTT.

Here the CDR3 DNA reads TGTGCCAGTAGTATAATAGCCACCTCCGCAGAGACCCAGTACTTC. It is translated as CASSIIATSAETQYF. The J gene is TRBJ2-5, the V gene TRBV19, with no clear D. Germline CDR1 and CDR2: LNHDA and SQIVND (reference sequence). The length of the CDR3 is 15 residues. The V gene lost 2 bases and the J gene lost 4 bases, with 14 bases spanning the gap.

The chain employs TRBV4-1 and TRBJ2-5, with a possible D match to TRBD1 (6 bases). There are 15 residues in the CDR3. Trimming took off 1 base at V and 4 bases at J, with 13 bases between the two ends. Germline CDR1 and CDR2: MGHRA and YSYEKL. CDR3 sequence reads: CASSQGGGALETQYF. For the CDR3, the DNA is TGCGCCAGCAGCCAAGGTGGGGGCGCCTTAGAGACCCAGTACTTC.

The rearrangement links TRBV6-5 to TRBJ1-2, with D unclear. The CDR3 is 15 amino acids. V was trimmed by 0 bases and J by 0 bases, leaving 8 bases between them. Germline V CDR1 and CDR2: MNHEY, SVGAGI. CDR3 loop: CASSYSSSANYGYTF. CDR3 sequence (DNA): TGTGCCAGCAGTTACTCATCGTCAGCTAACTATGGCTACACCTTC.

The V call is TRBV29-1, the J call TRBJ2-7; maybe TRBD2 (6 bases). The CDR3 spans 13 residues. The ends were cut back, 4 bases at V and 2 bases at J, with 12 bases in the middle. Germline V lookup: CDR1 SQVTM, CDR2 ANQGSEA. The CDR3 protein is CSVGLVAAYEQYF. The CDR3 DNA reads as TGCAGCGTTGGACTAGTCGCCGCCTACGAGCAGTACTTC.

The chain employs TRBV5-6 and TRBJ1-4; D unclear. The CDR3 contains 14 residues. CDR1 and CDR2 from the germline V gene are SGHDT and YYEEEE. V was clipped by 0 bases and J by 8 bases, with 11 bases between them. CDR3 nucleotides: TGTGCCAGCAGCTTGGCCTTAGTTCGGGAAAAACTGTTTTTT. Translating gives CASSLALVREKLFF.

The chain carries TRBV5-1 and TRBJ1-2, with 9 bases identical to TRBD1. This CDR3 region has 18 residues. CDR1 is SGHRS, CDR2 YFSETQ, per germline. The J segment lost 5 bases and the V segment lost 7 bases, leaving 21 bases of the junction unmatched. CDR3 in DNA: TGCGCCAGCTCTGCGGTCCGGACAGGGGCCTTGGGGGGTTATGGCTACACCTTC. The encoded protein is CASSAVRTGALGGYGYTF.

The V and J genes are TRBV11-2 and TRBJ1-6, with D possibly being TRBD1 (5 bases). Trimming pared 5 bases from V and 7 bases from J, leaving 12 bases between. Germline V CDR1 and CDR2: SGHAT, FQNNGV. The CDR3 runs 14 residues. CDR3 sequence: CASSNQGANSPLHF. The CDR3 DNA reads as TGTGCCAGCAGCAACCAAGGGGCCAATTCACCCCTCCACTTT.

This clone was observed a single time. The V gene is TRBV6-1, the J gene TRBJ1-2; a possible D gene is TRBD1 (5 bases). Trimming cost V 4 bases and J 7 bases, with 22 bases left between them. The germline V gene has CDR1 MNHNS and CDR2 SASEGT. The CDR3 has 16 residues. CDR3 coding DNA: TGTGCCAGCAGTGTTCATTTGGGGCGGTCAATCGGTGGCTACACCTTC. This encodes CASSVHLGRSIGGYTF.

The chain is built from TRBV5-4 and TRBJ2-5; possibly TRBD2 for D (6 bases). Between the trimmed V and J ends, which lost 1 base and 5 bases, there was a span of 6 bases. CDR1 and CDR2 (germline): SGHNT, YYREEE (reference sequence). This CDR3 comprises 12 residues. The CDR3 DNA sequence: TGTGCCAGCAGCTTGCGGGGGGAGACCCAGTACTTC. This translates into CASSLRGETQYF.

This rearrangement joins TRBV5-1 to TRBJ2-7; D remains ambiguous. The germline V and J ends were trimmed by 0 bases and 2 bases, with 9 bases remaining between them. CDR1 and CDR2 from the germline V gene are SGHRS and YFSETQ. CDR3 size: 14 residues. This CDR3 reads CASSLVGSTYEQYF. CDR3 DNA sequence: TGCGCCAGCAGCTTGGTGGGCAGCACCTACGAGCAGTACTTC.